Following are 32 T cell receptor beta chains from one sample sequenced in a study of technical replicates of blood from a few donors. Assay used: immunoSEQ multiplex PCR; TCRdb lists only in-frame clones, some missing. The data show more than 80,000 clones, approximately 97% seen once. Source material: T cells isolated from PBMCs. All receptors derive from a human donor in good health.

The chain recombines TRBV7-9 with TRBJ2-7; 7 positions agree with TRBD1. V gave up 5 bases and J gave up 1 base; unmatched junction bases: 8. The CDR3 contains 15 residues. Germline CDR1 SEHNR, CDR2 FQNEAQ (reference sequence). The CDR3 sequence: CASSGDSGFSYEQYF. CDR3 coding DNA: TGTGCCAGCAGCGGGGACAGCGGATTTTCCTACGAGCAGTACTTC.

V and J are TRBV28 and TRBJ1-5; 8 bases are a match to TRBD1. There are 14 residues in the CDR3. Germline-derived CDR1 and CDR2 are MDHEN and SYDVKM. J gave up 1 base and V 8 bases, and 4 bases lay outside the gene matches. The chain's CDR3 is CASQQGGSNQPQHF. The CDR3 DNA is TGTGCCAGCCAACAGGGGGGAAGCAATCAGCCCCAGCATTTT.

The chain couples TRBV28 to TRBJ2-3, with 10 nucleotides matching TRBD1. Germline V gives CDR1 MDHEN, CDR2 SYDVKM. The CDR3 extends over 14 amino acids. With V trimmed by 8 bases and J by 1 base, 3 bases remained unmatched. The DNA for the CDR3 is TGTGCCAGCTCCGGGACAGGGGGCACAGATACGCAGTATTTT. It specifies CASSGTGGTDTQYF. Drawing the rest from reference TRBV28 and TRBJ2-3, the complete variable domain is DVKVTQSSRYLVKRTGEKVFLECVQDMDHENMFWYRQDPGLGLRLIYFSYDVKMKEKGDIPEGYSVSREKKERFSLILESASTNQTSMYLCASSGTGGTDTQYFGPGTRLTVL.

This chain connects TRBV29-1 to TRBJ2-2; 8 bases match TRBD1. The junction had 1 base not matched to a gene; V was cut back by 3 bases and J by 1 base. Per the germline V gene, CDR1 is SQVTM and CDR2 is ANQGSEA. This CDR3 is 14 amino acids long. The CDR3 protein is CSVDTGGNTGELFF. The DNA of the CDR3 is TGCAGCGTTGACACAGGGGGGAACACCGGGGAGCTGTTTTTT.

The chain carries TRBV9 and TRBJ2-7; TRBD2 is a possible D gene (5 bases). CDR3 size: 14 residues. Between the trimmed V and J ends, which lost 3 bases and 7 bases, there was a span of 17 bases. Germline CDR1 and CDR2: SGDLS and YYNGEE. CDR3 amino acids: CASSATDPPGEQYF. The CDR3 DNA reads TGTGCCAGCAGCGCAACAGACCCCCCGGGAGAGCAGTACTTC.

In this sample, this clone turned up once. The rearrangement joins TRBV7-9 to TRBJ1-1; perhaps TRBD1 as D (6 bases). In germline, CDR1 is SEHNR, CDR2 FQNEAQ (reference sequence). Trimming shortened V by 1 base and J by 1 base, and 13 bases separated the two germline ends. The CDR3 length is 16 residues. Written as DNA, the CDR3 is TGTGCCAGCAGCTTAGGTAGGACAGCTAAGAACACTGAAGCTTTCTTT. Translating it yields CASSLGRTAKNTEAFF.

The chain joins TRBV14 to TRBJ1-2; D is uncertain. Germline assignment: CDR1 SGHDN and CDR2 FVKESK. The CDR3 length is 17 residues. V lost 1 base, J lost 2 bases, and 17 bases lay in between. The CDR3 here is CASSQVYLEEDNYGYTF. CDR3 nucleotide sequence: TGTGCCAGCAGCCAAGTTTATTTGGAGGAGGACAACTATGGCTACACCTTC.

This chain uses TRBV4-2 with TRBJ2-5; 10 bases agree with TRBD2. V dropped 5 bases and J dropped 5; count of bases not matched to a gene: 20. CDR1 is LGHNA and CDR2 is YNFKEQ in the germline V gene. The CDR3 length is 19 residues. As DNA, the CDR3 is TGTGCCAGCAGCTCTCGGACTAGCGGAATGAAAAGCGCGTGGGAGACCCAGTACTTC. Amino acid sequence: CASSSRTSGMKSAWETQYF.

The rearrangement joins TRBV25-1 to TRBJ2-3; the D gene is possibly TRBD2 (6 bases). Germline lookup yields CDR1 MGHDK and CDR2 SYGVNS. This CDR3 comprises 16 residues. Trimming took off 3 bases at V and 2 bases at J, with 15 bases between the two ends. The CDR3 sequence is CASSDPDGTLTDTQYF. CDR3 in DNA: TGTGCCAGCAGTGATCCCGACGGGACTCTCACAGATACGCAGTATTTT.

The chain is built from TRBV6-5 and TRBJ1-1, with D uncertain. Germline CDR1 is MNHEY and CDR2 is SVGAGI. Between the trimmed V and J ends, which lost 6 bases and 0 bases, there was a span of 5 bases. The CDR3 contains 12 residues. The CDR3 reads CASSTVNTEAFF. CDR3 in DNA: TGTGCCAGCAGCACAGTGAACACTGAAGCTTTCTTT.

The chain combines TRBV4-3 with TRBJ1-2; a weak D match, TRBD1 (5 bases). The ends were cut back, 4 bases at V and 2 bases at J, with 17 bases in the middle. CDR1 and CDR2 from the germline V gene are LGHNA and YSLEER. The CDR3 length is 16 residues. The CDR3 coding sequence is TGCGCCAGCAGCCTAGTATCAGGCAGGGCGAACTATGGCTACACCTTC. Protein sequence: CASSLVSGRANYGYTF.

The J gene is TRBJ2-4, the V gene TRBV7-9, with 7 positions matching TRBD1. Germline CDR1 is SEHNR and CDR2 is FQNEAQ (reference sequence). The V and J ends lost 3 bases and 2 bases, in that order; junction bases with no gene match: 4. There are 15 residues in the CDR3. DNA for the CDR3: TGTGCCAGCAGCTTTAGGGGGCATACCAAAAACATTCAGTACTTC. It is translated as CASSFRGHTKNIQYF.

The chain joins TRBV7-6 to TRBJ1-2, with 8 bases aligning to TRBD1. The CDR3 is 13 residues long. Germline loops: CDR1 SGHVS, CDR2 FNYEAQ. V gave up 4 bases and J gave up 6 bases; unmatched junction bases: 4. CDR3 amino acids: CASSSDRGNGYTF. CDR3 nucleotides: TGTGCCAGCAGCTCAGACAGGGGTAATGGCTACACCTTC.

The J gene is TRBJ1-3, the V gene TRBV7-2, with 9 bases identical to TRBD1. The V gene end was trimmed by 1 base and the J gene end by 3 bases; junction bases not matched to a gene: 1. Germline CDR1 and CDR2: SGHTA and FQGNSA. There are 15 residues in the CDR3. The CDR3 spells CASSLDRGLGNTIYF. The CDR3 coding sequence is TGTGCCAGCAGCTTAGACAGGGGGCTTGGAAACACCATATATTTT.

The V and J genes are TRBV5-5 and TRBJ1-4; D not resolved. The V gene lost 1 base and the J gene lost 0 bases, with 7 bases spanning the gap. The CDR3 contains 15 residues. The germline V gene has CDR1 SGHKS and CDR2 YYEKEE (reference sequence). CDR3 residues: CASSLWTTTNEKLFF. The CDR3 DNA follows: TGTGCCAGCAGCTTGTGGACTACAACTAATGAAAAACTGTTTTTT.

This chain connects TRBV6-5 to TRBJ1-1; possibly TRBD1 for D (5 bases). V shed 0 bases and J shed 0 bases, with 5 bases lying between them. This CDR3 spans 14 amino acids. Germline lookup yields CDR1 MNHEY and CDR2 SVGAGI. The CDR3 DNA sequence: TGTGCCAGCAGTTACTCAGGGGTGAACACTGAAGCTTTCTTT. Its translation: CASSYSGVNTEAFF.

This chain joins TRBV7-3 and TRBJ2-2; TRBD2 agrees at 7 bases. The V gene's germline CDR1 is SGHTA and CDR2 FQGTGA. This CDR3 contains 17 residues. Trimming took 6 bases from V and 4 from J; bases not matched to a gene: 14. CDR3: CASRNKIGGSGTGELFF. The CDR3 DNA reads as TGTGCCAGCAGAAATAAAATCGGCGGGAGCGGCACCGGGGAGCTGTTTTTT.

The chain employs TRBV6-6 and TRBJ1-2; D not certain. The CDR3 totals 14 residues. CDR1 is MNHNY, CDR2 SVGAGI, per germline (reference sequence). The V and J ends lost 7 bases and 7 bases respectively, with 19 bases between them. For the CDR3, the DNA is TGTGCCAGCATTAAATTACTCGGAGTCTCTGGCTACACCTTC. Translation: CASIKLLGVSGYTF.

Only one count was recorded for this clone. The J gene is TRBJ2-4, the V gene TRBV7-9; D ambiguous. The CDR3 has 16 residues. V shed 1 base and J shed 0 bases, with 10 bases lying between them. CDR1 SEHNR and CDR2 FQNEAQ come from the germline V gene (reference sequence). The CDR3 DNA sequence: TGTGCCAGCAGCTTAGAACGGTACCTAGCCAAAAACATTCAGTACTTC. Its translation: CASSLERYLAKNIQYF.

This chain connects TRBV30 to TRBJ1-4, with 10 bases identical to TRBD1. Trimming took 5 bases from V and 5 from J; bases not matched to a gene: 32. Germline CDR1 reads GTSNPN; CDR2 reads SVGIG (reference sequence). This CDR3 has 23 amino acids. CDR3 nucleotide sequence: TGTGCCTGGGCCAATGACTATTTACCGGGACAGGGGACGTTTATCCCAGAGAATGAAAAACTGTTTTTT. Translating gives CAWANDYLPGQGTFIPENEKLFF. The full variable domain, its missing parts supplied by reference TRBV30 and TRBJ1-4, is SQTIHQWPATLVQPVGSPLSLECTVEGTSNPNLYWYRQAAGRGLQLLFYSVGIGQISSEVPQNLSASRPQDRQFILSSKKLLLSDSGFYLCAWANDYLPGQGTFIPENEKLFFGSGTQLSVL.

The V call is TRBV28, the J call TRBJ1-2; 10 bases are shared with TRBD1. This CDR3 has 16 amino acids. Trimming took 8 bases from V and 5 from J; bases not matched to a gene: 14. Germline V CDR1 and CDR2: MDHEN, SYDVKM. The CDR3 DNA is TGTGCCAGCGGGGGACGGGACAGGGGACCGACTTATGGCTACACCTTC. It translates to CASGGRDRGPTYGYTF.

For this clone: Germline is not matched at one junction end, which may reflect a read error. The rearrangement links TRBV7-7 to TRBJ2-7; D not resolved. The germline V gene encodes CDR1 SSHAT and CDR2 FNYEAQ (reference sequence). The CDR3 covers 14 residues. The CDR3 sequence is CASSLVFPGHEQYF. CDR3 sequence (DNA): TGTGCTAGCAGCTTAGTGTTTCCTGGCCACGAGCAGTACTTC.

The chain couples TRBV11-3 to TRBJ1-3; D unresolved. In germline, CDR1 is SGHNT, CDR2 YENEEA. The CDR3 is made up of 15 amino acids. Trimming left V 1 base short and J 4 bases short, with 11 bases between. The CDR3 region is CASSLGPVPGNTIYF. Here the CDR3 DNA reads TGTGCCAGCAGCTTAGGCCCAGTTCCAGGAAACACCATATATTTT. Variable domain in full (rest from reference TRBV11-3 and TRBJ1-3): EAGVVQSPRYKIIEKKQPVAFWCNPISGHNTLYWYLQNLGQGPELLIRYENEEAVDDSQLPKDRFSAERLKGVDSTLKIQPAELGDSAVYLCASSLGPVPGNTIYFGEGSWLTVV.

This chain links TRBV11-2 with TRBJ2-4, with 8 bases lining up with TRBD2. The CDR3 consists of 14 residues. J was trimmed by 2 bases and V by 5 bases; bases with no gene match: 2. CDR1 is SGHAT and CDR2 is FQNNGV in the germline V gene. CDR3 DNA: TGTGCCAGCAGCATTAGCGGGACCAAAAACATTCAGTACTTC. It codes for CASSISGTKNIQYF. The full variable domain, with the rest looked up from reference TRBV11-2 and TRBJ2-4, is EAGVAQSPRYKIIEKRQSVAFWCNPISGHATLYWYQQILGQGPKLLIQFQNNGVVDDSQLPKDRFSAERLKGVDSTLKIQPAKLEDSAVYLCASSISGTKNIQYFGAGTRLSVL.

This clone has just one count. The chain carries TRBV7-2 and TRBJ2-5; D is perhaps TRBD2 (5 bases). CDR1 and CDR2 from the germline V gene are SGHTA and FQGNSA. The CDR3 loop spans 17 amino acids. Between the trimmed V and J ends, which lost 4 bases and 5 bases, there was a span of 23 bases. Here the CDR3 DNA reads TGTGCCAGCAGCTCCCGAGGAATAGCGAATAAAGGGGAGACCCAGTACTTC. Amino acid sequence: CASSSRGIANKGETQYF.

The chain couples TRBV28 to TRBJ2-1; 7 positions agree with TRBD2. CDR1 and CDR2 (germline): MDHEN, SYDVKM. This CDR3 is 16 amino acids long. Germline trimming cut 8 bases from V and 1 base from J; bases unmatched to any gene: 11. CDR3 DNA sequence: TGTGCCAGCGGAACCTTAGCGGGCCCTTCCTACAATGAGCAGTTCTTC. It specifies CASGTLAGPSYNEQFF.

The gene calls are TRBV28 and TRBJ1-1; 12 bases align to TRBD1. Germline V gene data show CDR1 as MDHEN and CDR2 as SYDVKM. The CDR3 consists of 15 residues. V was clipped by 7 bases and J by 11 bases; unmatched bases: 14. This CDR3 reads CASTQGRDRGRSAFF. CDR3 coding DNA: TGTGCCAGCACCCAGGGTAGGGACAGGGGGCGTTCGGCTTTCTTT.

The chain has TRBV27 and TRBJ2-1; D might be TRBD1 (7 bases). Trimming removed 8 bases from V and 4 bases from J, with 15 bases in between. The V gene's germline CDR1 is MNHEY and CDR2 SMNVEV (reference sequence). The CDR3 extends over 14 amino acids. The CDR3 protein is CASRQGGRYNEQFF. For the CDR3, the DNA is TGTGCCAGCCGCCAGGGGGGACGGTACAATGAGCAGTTCTTC.

The chain combines TRBV7-9 with TRBJ2-7; no firm D call. CDR1 SEHNR and CDR2 FQNEAQ come from the germline V gene (reference sequence). The V end lost 7 bases, the J end lost 5 bases, and 15 bases lay between the germline ends. The CDR3 is 13 residues long. CDR3 DNA sequence: TGTGCCAGCAACTTCCTGACAACCCACGAGCAGTACTTC. This codes for CASNFLTTHEQYF.

This chain links TRBV18 with TRBJ2-7; TRBD2 aligns across 7 bases. Germline loops: CDR1 KGHSH, CDR2 LQKENI. Germline trimming cut 6 bases from V and 6 bases from J; bases unmatched to any gene: 17. The CDR3 loop spans 16 amino acids. Written as DNA, the CDR3 is TGTGCCAGCTCCCTGGGGAGGGCGGGACCTGGCGGCGAGCAGTACTTC. This sequence encodes CASSLGRAGPGGEQYF.

The genes are TRBV6-5 and TRBJ2-2; D unresolved. Germline V CDR1 and CDR2: MNHEY, SVGAGI. V was clipped by 2 bases and J by 6 bases, with 10 bases between them. The CDR3 runs 14 residues. This CDR3 reads CASSYGPFAGELFF. DNA of the CDR3: TGTGCCAGCAGTTACGGCCCGTTTGCCGGGGAGCTGTTTTTT.

This chain links TRBV11-2 with TRBJ1-4; 9 bases line up with TRBD1. V gave up 2 bases and J gave up 8 bases; unmatched junction bases: 6. Germline lookup yields CDR1 SGHAT and CDR2 FQNNGV. This CDR3 is 15 amino acids long. CDR3 sequence reads: CASSLRGQGNEKLFF. CDR3 nucleotides: TGTGCCAGCAGCTTAAGGGGACAGGGTAACGAAAAACTGTTTTTT.